This T cell receptor beta chain came from a study of T-cell reconstitution after alpha-beta-depleted transplantation in children. With 1 base removed from V and 1 base from J, the gap between germline ends came to 8 bases. CDR1 and CDR2 (germline): SGHNT, YENEEA. This CDR3 region has 16 residues. The TCRbeta library incorporated unique molecular identifiers. TCRdb ran MiXCR on the PCR reads and lists one entry per CDR3 protein. The sample holds roughly 400,000 distinct CDR3 sequences, about a fifth seen once. This chain uses TRBV11-3 with TRBJ2-6; no reliable D call. The source material was PBMCs from the stem cell graft donor, sampled from the stem cell graft. The sequence came from a human donor who donated a stem cell graft to a child with acute myeloid leukemia. DNA for the CDR3: TGTGCCAGCAGCTTAGTTGAGGATTCTGGGGCCAACGTCCTGACTTTC. Amino acid sequence: CASSLVEDSGANVLTF.